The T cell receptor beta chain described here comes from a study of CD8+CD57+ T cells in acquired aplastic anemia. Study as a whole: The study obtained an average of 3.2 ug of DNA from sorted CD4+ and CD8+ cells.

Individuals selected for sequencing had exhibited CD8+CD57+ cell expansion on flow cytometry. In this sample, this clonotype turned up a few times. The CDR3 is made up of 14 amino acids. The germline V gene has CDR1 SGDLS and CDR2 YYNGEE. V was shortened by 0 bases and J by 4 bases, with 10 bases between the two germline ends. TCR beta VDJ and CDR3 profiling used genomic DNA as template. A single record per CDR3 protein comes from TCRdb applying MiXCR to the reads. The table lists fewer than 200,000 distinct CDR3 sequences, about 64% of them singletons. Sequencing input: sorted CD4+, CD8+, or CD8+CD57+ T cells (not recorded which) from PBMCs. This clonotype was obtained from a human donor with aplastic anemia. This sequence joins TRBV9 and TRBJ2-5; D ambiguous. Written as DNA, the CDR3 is TGTGCCAGCAGCGTAGGGGTGGGAACAGAGACCCAGTACTTC. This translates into CASSVGVGTETQYF.